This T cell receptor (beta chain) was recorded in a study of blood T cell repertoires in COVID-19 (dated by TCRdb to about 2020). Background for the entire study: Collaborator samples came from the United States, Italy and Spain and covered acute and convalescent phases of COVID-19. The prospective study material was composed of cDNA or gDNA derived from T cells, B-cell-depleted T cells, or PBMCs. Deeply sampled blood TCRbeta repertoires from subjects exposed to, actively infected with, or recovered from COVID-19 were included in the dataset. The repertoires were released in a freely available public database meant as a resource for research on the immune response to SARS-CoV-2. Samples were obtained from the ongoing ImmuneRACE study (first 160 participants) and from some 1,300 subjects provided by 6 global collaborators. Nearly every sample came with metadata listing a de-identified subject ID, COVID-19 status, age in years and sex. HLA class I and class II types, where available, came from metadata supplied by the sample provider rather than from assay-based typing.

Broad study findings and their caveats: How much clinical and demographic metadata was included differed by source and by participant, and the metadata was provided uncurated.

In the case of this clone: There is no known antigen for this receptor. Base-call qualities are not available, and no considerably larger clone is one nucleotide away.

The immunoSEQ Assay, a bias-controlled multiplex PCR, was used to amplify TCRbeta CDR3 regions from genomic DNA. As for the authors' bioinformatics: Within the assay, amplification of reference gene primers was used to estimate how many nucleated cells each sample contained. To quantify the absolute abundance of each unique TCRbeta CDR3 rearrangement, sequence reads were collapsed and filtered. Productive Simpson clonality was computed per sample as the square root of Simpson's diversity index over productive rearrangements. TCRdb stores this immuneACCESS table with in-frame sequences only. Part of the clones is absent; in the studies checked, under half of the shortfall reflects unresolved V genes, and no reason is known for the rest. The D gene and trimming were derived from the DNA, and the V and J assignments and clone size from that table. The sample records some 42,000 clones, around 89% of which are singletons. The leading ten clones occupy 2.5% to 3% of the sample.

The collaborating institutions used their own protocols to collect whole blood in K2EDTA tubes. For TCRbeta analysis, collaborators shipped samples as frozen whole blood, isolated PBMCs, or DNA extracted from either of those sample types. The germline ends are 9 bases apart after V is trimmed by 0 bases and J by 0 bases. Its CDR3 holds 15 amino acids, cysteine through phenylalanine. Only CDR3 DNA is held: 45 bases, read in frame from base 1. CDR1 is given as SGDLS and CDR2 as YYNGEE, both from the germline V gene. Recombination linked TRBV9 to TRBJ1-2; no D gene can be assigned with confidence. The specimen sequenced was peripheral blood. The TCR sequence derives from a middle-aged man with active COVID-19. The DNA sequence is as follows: TGTGCCAGCAGCGTAGAGGAGAAACCTAACTATGGCTACACCTTC. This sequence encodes CASSVEEKPNYGYTF.